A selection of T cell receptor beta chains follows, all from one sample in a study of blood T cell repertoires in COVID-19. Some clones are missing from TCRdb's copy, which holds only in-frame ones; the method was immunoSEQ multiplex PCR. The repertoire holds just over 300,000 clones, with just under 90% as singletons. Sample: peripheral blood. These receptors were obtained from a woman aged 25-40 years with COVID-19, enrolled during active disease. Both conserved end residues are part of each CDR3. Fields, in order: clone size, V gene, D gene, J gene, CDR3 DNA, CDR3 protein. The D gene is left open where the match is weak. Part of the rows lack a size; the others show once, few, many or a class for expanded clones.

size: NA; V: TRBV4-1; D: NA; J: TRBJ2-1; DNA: TGCGCCAGCAGCCAAGACCCTCCCCCCAGCTACAATGAGCAGTTCTTC; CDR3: CASSQDPPPSYNEQFF
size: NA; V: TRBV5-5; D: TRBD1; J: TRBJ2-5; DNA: TGTGCCAGCAGCCCCAGGGGGCTCCAAGAGACCCAGTACTTC; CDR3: CASSPRGLQETQYF
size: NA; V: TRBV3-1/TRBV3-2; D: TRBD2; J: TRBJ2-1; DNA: TGTGCCAGCAGCAATAGCGGGGGGTTGTACAATGAGCAGTTCTTC; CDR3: CASSNSGGLYNEQFF
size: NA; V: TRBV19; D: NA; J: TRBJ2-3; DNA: TGTGCCACTAGCCCGGGAGCAACAGATACGCAGTATTTT; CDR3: CATSPGATDTQYF
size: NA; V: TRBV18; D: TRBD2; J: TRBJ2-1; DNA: TGTGCCAGCTCCCTCTTCACTAGCGGGGGGGATGTTGAGCAGTTCTTC; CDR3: CASSLFTSGGDVEQFF
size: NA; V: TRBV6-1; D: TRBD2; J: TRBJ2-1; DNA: TGTGCCAGCAGTGATAGCGGGGGGGACTACAATGAGCAGTTCTTC; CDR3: CASSDSGGDYNEQFF
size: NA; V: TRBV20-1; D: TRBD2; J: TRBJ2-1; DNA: TGCAGTGCTAGTGTGCCTAGCGGGGACCCCAATGAGCAGTTCTTC; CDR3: CSASVPSGDPNEQFF
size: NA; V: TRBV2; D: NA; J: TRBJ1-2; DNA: TGTGCCAGCAGTGGACAGGAACGGGATGGCTACACCTTC; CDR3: CASSGQERDGYTF
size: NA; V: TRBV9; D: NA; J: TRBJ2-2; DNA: TGTGCCAGCAGCGTAGAGGTGGACATCTACACCGGGGAGCTGTTTTTT; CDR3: CASSVEVDIYTGELFF
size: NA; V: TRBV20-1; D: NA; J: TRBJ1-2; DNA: TGCAGTATCAGGGTTCACTATGGCTACACCTTC; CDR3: CSIRVHYGYTF
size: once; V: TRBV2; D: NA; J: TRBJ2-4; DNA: TGTGCCAGCAGACCGGGGGTGAACATTCAGTACTTC; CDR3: CASRPGVNIQYF
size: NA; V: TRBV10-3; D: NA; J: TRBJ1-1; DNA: TGTGCCATCAGTGAGCAGGCAGGGAGGACTGAAGCTTTCTTT; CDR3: CAISEQAGRTEAFF
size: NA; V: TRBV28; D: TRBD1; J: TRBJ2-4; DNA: TGTGCCAGCAGAACAGGGGGCGCGGACATTCAGTACTTC; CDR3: CASRTGGADIQYF
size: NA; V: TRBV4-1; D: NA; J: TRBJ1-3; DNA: TGCGCCAGCAGCCACGTCTCTGGAAACACCATATATTTT; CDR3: CASSHVSGNTIYF
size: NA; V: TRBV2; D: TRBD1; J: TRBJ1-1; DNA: TGTGCCAGCTCATGGACAGGAGCTCTGGGCACTGAAGCTTTCTTT; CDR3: CASSWTGALGTEAFF
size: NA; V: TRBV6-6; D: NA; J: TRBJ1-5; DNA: TGTGCCAGCAGCCAGGGTTTGGTGGGAAATCAGCCCCAGCATTTT; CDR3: CASSQGLVGNQPQHF
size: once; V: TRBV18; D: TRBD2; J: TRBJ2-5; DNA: TGTGCCAGCTCACCTCAGAGCGGGGCGGGTGAGACCCAGTACTTC; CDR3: CASSPQSGAGETQYF
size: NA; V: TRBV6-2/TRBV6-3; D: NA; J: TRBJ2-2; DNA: TGTGCCAGCAGTTATCCCTCCAACACCGGGGAGCTGTTTTTT; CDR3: CASSYPSNTGELFF
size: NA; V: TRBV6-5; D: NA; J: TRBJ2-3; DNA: TGTGCCAGCTCATTAGCCGGACAGAACACAGATACGCAGTATTTT; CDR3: CASSLAGQNTDTQYF
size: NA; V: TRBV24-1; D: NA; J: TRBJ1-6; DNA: TGTGCCACCGACAGCTTGTTAGGCTATAATTCACCCCTCCACTTT; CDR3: CATDSLLGYNSPLHF
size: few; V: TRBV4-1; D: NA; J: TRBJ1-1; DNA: TGCGCCAGCAGCCCACATGGGGGCGCAGACACTGAAGCTTTCTTT; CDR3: CASSPHGGADTEAFF
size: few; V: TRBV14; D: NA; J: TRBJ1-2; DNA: TGTGCCAGCAGCTACGGGATCTATGGCTACACCTTC; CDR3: CASSYGIYGYTF
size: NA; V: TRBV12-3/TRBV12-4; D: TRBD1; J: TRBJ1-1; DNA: TGTGCCAGCAGACAGGGACAGGGTGATGCTTTCTTT; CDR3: CASRQGQGDAFF
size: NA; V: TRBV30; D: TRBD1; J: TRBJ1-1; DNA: TGTGCCTGGAGCCCACCTCGGACAGGACTTAACACTGAAGCTTTCTTT; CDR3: CAWSPPRTGLNTEAFF
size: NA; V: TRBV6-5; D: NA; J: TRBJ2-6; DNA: TGTGCCAGCAGCTATAGCTCTGGGGCCAACGTCCTGACTTTC; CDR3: CASSYSSGANVLTF
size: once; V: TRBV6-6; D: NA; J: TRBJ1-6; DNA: TGTGCCAGCAGGACCGGGGCAGGGGCGGGTTCACCCCTCCACTTT; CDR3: CASRTGAGAGSPLHF
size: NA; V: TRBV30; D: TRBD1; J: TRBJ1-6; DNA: TGTGCCTCGGGACAGCGCAATTCACCCCTCCACTTT; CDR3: CASGQRNSPLHF
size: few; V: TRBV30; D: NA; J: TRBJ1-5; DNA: TGTGCCTGGAGTGTGGGAGGGAATCAGCCCCAGCATTTT; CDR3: CAWSVGGNQPQHF
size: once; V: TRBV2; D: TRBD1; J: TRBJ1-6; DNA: TGTGCCAGTAGACCGGGACAGGGGGGCGGATCACCCCTCCACTTT; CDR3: CASRPGQGGGSPLHF
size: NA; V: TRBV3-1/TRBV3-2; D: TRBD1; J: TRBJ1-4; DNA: TGTGCCAGCAGTGGGACAGGGGGTAGATCGAAACTGTTTTTT; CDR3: CASSGTGGRSKLFF
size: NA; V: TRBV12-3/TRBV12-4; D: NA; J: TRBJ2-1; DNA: TGTGCCAGCAGTTTAGGTCAGAACAATGAGCAGTTCTTC; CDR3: CASSLGQNNEQFF
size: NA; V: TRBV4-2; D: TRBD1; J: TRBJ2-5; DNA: TGTGCCAGCAGCCGGACAGGAACTGAAGAGACCCAGTACTTC; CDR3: CASSRTGTEETQYF
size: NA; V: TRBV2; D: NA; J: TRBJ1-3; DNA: TGTGCCAGCAGACAAGAATTCTCTGGAAACACCATATATTTT; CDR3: CASRQEFSGNTIYF
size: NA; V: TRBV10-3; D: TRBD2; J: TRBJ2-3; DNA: TGTGCCATCAGTGGCCCTAGCGGGGGGCGATATACGCAGTATTTT; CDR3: CAISGPSGGRYTQYF
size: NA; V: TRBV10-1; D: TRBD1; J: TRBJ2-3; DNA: TGCGCCAGCAGTGGGACAGGGGAAGTTCTTAGCACAGATACGCAGTATTTT; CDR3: CASSGTGEVLSTDTQYF
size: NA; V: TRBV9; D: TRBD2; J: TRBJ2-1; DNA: TGTGCCAGCAGCGTAGCGGGGGGGCCTTCCTACAATGAGCAGTTCTTC; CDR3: CASSVAGGPSYNEQFF
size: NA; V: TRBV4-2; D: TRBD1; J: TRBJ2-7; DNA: TGTGCCAGCAGCCAACCCCGCCGACAGGGGAGCTACGAGCAGTACTTC; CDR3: CASSQPRRQGSYEQYF
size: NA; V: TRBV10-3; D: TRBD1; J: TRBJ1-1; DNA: TGTGCCATCAGTGAGGAGACAGGGTACACTGAAGCTTTCTTT; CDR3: CAISEETGYTEAFF
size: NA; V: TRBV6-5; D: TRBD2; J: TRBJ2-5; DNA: TGTGCCAGCAGCGGCCTGGCGGGGGATCAAGAGACCCAGTACTTC; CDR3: CASSGLAGDQETQYF
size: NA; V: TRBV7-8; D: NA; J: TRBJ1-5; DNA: TGTGCCAGCAGCGAATGGGGGGGAGTGAGCAATCAGCCCCAGCATTTT; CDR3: CASSEWGGVSNQPQHF
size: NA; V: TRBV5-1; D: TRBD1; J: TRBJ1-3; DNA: TGCGCCAGCAGCTTGAACAGGGGGCAAGGAAACACCATATATTTT; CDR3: CASSLNRGQGNTIYF
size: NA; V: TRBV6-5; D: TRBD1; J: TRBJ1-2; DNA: TGTGCCAGCAGTTGGTCGACAGGGGGCGCCTCTGGCTACACCTTC; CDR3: CASSWSTGGASGYTF
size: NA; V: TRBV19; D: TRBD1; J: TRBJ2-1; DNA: TGTGCCAGTAGTACCACACACCGGGACAGCTACAATGAGCAGTTCTTC; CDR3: CASSTTHRDSYNEQFF
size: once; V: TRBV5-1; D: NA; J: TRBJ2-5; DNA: TGCGCCAGCAGCTTGGTGGGAAGCAGGGGCGAGGAGACCCAGTACTTC; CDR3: CASSLVGSRGEETQYF
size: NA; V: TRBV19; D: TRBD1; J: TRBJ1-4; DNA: TGTGCCAGTAGCCGGACAGGGGGAGCTGAAAAACTGTTTTTT; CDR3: CASSRTGGAEKLFF
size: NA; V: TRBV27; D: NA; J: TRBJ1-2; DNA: TGTGCCAGCAGTTACAGGGAAGGTTATGGCTACACCTTC; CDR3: CASSYREGYGYTF
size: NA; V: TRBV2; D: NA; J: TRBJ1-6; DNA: TGTGCCAGCAGTGAATCCAAAGGGGCCCTACTCCACTTT; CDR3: CASSESKGALLHF
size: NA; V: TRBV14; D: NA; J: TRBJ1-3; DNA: TGTGCCAGCAGTAAGCTCGGAAACACCATATATTTT; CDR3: CASSKLGNTIYF
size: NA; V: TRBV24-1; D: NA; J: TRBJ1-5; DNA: TGTGCCACCAGTGACCAGGGAGGGAATCAGCCCCAGCATTTT; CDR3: CATSDQGGNQPQHF
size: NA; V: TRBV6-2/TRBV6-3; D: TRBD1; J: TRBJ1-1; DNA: TGTGCCAGCAGTTCGCCTGGACAGGGGCTGAACACTGAAGCTTTCTTT; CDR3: CASSSPGQGLNTEAFF
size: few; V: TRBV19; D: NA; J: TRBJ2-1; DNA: TGTGCCAGTACAGAGGGTTCGAATGAGCAGTTCTTC; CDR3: CASTEGSNEQFF
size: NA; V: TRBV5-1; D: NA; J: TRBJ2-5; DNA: TGCGCCAGCAGCTTGTTGTTAGGGGCAGAGACCCAGTACTTC; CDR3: CASSLLLGAETQYF
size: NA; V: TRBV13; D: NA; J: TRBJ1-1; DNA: TGTGCCAGCAGCTCGGTCGGGGGTGAAGCTTTCTTT; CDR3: CASSSVGGEAFF
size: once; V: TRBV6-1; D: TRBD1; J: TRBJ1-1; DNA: TGTGCCAGCAGTGATAGGGCAGGGGGAGCTTTCTTT; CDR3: CASSDRAGGAFF